A selection of T cell receptor beta chains follows, all from one sample in a study of shared clonotypes between healthy human individuals. Profiling relied on immunoSEQ multiplex PCR, and the TCRdb table lists in-frame clones only, not all of them. The table lists hundreds of thousands of clones, around two thirds of them singletons, with about 1.8% in the top ten. The sequenced sample consisted of memory CD4+ T cells sorted from blood. The receptors come from a young woman in good health. CDR3s include the opening cysteine and the closing phenylalanine or tryptophan. A D gene is named only where the DNA matches it firmly. For some rows the clone size is stated as once, few or many, or as a class when expanded; others skip it.

J: TRBJ2-3; D: NA; V: TRBV10-1; size: NA; CDR3: CASSDGQARTDTQYF; DNA: TGCGCCAGCAGTGATGGGCAGGCACGGACAGATACGCAGTATTTT
J: TRBJ1-4; D: NA; V: TRBV28; size: NA; CDR3: CASSLSWGNEKLFF; DNA: TGTGCCAGCAGTTTATCGTGGGGAAATGAAAAACTGTTTTTT
J: TRBJ2-6; D: NA; V: TRBV4-1; size: NA; CDR3: CASSQDLLRSGANVLTF; DNA: TGCGCCAGCAGCCAAGATCTATTGAGGTCTGGGGCCAACGTCCTGACTTTC
J: TRBJ1-1; D: NA; V: TRBV10-3; size: NA; CDR3: CAISERENTEAFF; DNA: TGTGCCATCAGTGAAAGGGAAAACACTGAAGCTTTCTTT
J: TRBJ2-7; D: TRBD2; V: TRBV6-1; size: NA; CDR3: CASSETSGRGGNEQYF; DNA: TGTGCCAGCAGTGAAACTAGCGGGAGGGGCGGGAACGAGCAGTACTTC
J: TRBJ1-2; D: NA; V: TRBV18; size: NA; CDR3: CASSPPGTRYGYTF; DNA: TGTGCCAGCTCACCACCTGGGACGCGCTATGGCTACACCTTC
J: TRBJ1-2; D: NA; V: TRBV5-6; size: NA; CDR3: CASSEGGPYGYTF; DNA: TGTGCCAGCAGCGAGGGCGGCCCCTATGGCTACACCTTC
J: TRBJ2-1; D: NA; V: TRBV6-1; size: NA; CDR3: CASREPGLPYNEQFF; DNA: TGTGCCAGCAGAGAACCGGGACTCCCTTACAATGAGCAGTTCTTC
J: TRBJ1-2; D: NA; V: TRBV20-1; size: NA; CDR3: CSTGTLVGYTF; DNA: TGCAGTACAGGGACATTGGTGGGCTACACCTTC
J: TRBJ1-1; D: TRBD1; V: TRBV18; size: NA; CDR3: CASSPRQGRMNTEAFF; DNA: TGTGCCAGCTCACCACGACAGGGGAGGATGAACACTGAAGCTTTCTTT
J: TRBJ2-7; D: TRBD2; V: TRBV10-1; size: NA; CDR3: CASSEGFLASGTYEQYF; DNA: TGCGCCAGCAGTGAGGGCTTTCTGGCTAGCGGTACCTACGAGCAGTACTTC
J: TRBJ2-1; D: TRBD2; V: TRBV7-6; size: NA; CDR3: CASSHTRTRDNEQFF; DNA: TGTGCCAGCAGCCATACCCGGACTAGGGACAATGAGCAGTTCTTC
J: TRBJ2-7; D: NA; V: TRBV2; size: NA; CDR3: CASSGQGQDYEQYF; DNA: TGTGCCAGCAGTGGTCAAGGCCAGGACTACGAGCAGTACTTC
J: TRBJ2-3; D: NA; V: TRBV7-2; size: NA; CDR3: CASSLGVTDTQYF; DNA: TGTGCCAGCAGCTTAGGGGTCACAGATACGCAGTATTTT
J: TRBJ1-1; D: NA; V: TRBV5-1; size: NA; CDR3: CASTPPAGSGVTEAFF; DNA: TGCGCCAGCACCCCTCCTGCAGGGTCGGGCGTCACTGAAGCTTTCTTT
J: TRBJ1-4; D: NA; V: TRBV7-2; size: NA; CDR3: CASSLGGTREEKLFF; DNA: TGTGCCAGCAGCTTAGGAGGGACAAGGGAGGAAAAACTGTTTTTT
J: TRBJ1-4; D: NA; V: TRBV7-9; size: once; CDR3: CASSLSMGLDEKLFF; DNA: TGTGCCAGCAGCTTGTCAATGGGGCTCGATGAAAAACTGTTTTTT
J: TRBJ1-5; D: NA; V: TRBV28; size: NA; CDR3: CAITGPNQPQHF; DNA: TGTGCCATCACCGGGCCCAATCAGCCCCAGCATTTT
J: TRBJ2-3; D: TRBD1; V: TRBV6-5; size: NA; CDR3: CASSGPPGQGRYF; DNA: TGTGCCAGCAGTGGCCCCCCGGGACAGGGGCGGTATTTT
J: TRBJ2-5; D: NA; V: TRBV29-1; size: NA; CDR3: CSVPGGATQYF; DNA: TGCAGCGTTCCAGGGGGGGCGACCCAGTACTTC
J: TRBJ2-7; D: TRBD1; V: TRBV2; size: NA; CDR3: CASSRTGVYEQYF; DNA: TGTGCCAGCAGCCGGACAGGGGTCTACGAGCAGTACTTC
J: TRBJ2-5; D: NA; V: TRBV28; size: NA; CDR3: CASSLDLKTQYF; DNA: TGTGCCAGCAGTTTAGACCTCAAGACCCAGTACTTC
J: TRBJ1-5; D: NA; V: TRBV5-1; size: NA; CDR3: CASSEGRGDQPQHF; DNA: TGCGCCAGCAGCGAAGGACGGGGGGATCAGCCCCAGCATTTT
J: TRBJ2-1; D: NA; V: TRBV5-1; size: NA; CDR3: CASSLAGLASGDEQFF; DNA: TGCGCCAGCAGCTTGGCCGGGCTAGCGTCTGGGGATGAGCAGTTCTTC
J: TRBJ1-5; D: TRBD1; V: TRBV5-4; size: NA; CDR3: CASSLVSDTGDQPQHF; DNA: TGTGCCAGCAGCTTGGTGTCCGATACAGGGGATCAGCCCCAGCATTTT
J: TRBJ2-4; D: TRBD2; V: TRBV29-1; size: NA; CDR3: CSVRDKNLVSGRWESIQYF; DNA: TGCAGCGTAAGAGACAAGAACTTAGTTAGCGGGAGGTGGGAATCCATTCAGTACTTC
J: TRBJ1-2; D: NA; V: TRBV28; size: once; CDR3: CASSQGGLVYGYTF; DNA: TGTGCCAGCAGTCAAGGGGGACTGGTCTATGGCTACACCTTC
J: TRBJ2-7; D: NA; V: TRBV6-1; size: NA; CDR3: CASSEAGKYEQYF; DNA: TGTGCCAGCAGTGAAGCGGGGAAGTACGAGCAGTACTTC
J: TRBJ2-7; D: TRBD1; V: TRBV25-1; size: NA; CDR3: CASSPNTGGDDEQYF; DNA: TGTGCCAGCAGCCCGAATACAGGGGGCGACGACGAGCAGTACTTC
J: TRBJ1-2; D: TRBD1; V: TRBV5-1; size: NA; CDR3: CASSAPGQQGVF; DNA: TGCGCCAGCAGCGCACCGGGACAGCAGGGGGTCTTC
J: TRBJ2-1; D: NA; V: TRBV28; size: NA; CDR3: CASTVGREQFF; DNA: TGTGCCAGCACGGTGGGGAGGGAGCAGTTCTTC
J: TRBJ2-7; D: TRBD1; V: TRBV28; size: NA; CDR3: CASKGQNYEQYF; DNA: TGTGCCAGCAAGGGACAGAACTACGAGCAGTACTTC
J: TRBJ2-2; D: NA; V: TRBV19; size: few; CDR3: CATRDRNTGELFF; DNA: TGTGCCACCAGGGACCGCAACACCGGGGAGCTGTTTTTT
J: TRBJ1-1; D: NA; V: TRBV6-1; size: NA; CDR3: CASSRIGGTEAFF; DNA: TGTGCCAGCAGCCGAATAGGGGGAACTGAAGCTTTCTTT
J: TRBJ2-1; D: NA; V: TRBV11-3; size: once; CDR3: CASSLRLRAEQFF; DNA: TGTGCCAGCAGCTTAAGACTCCGCGCGGAGCAGTTCTTC
J: TRBJ2-7; D: NA; V: TRBV28; size: NA; CDR3: CASRGSGSLSYEQYF; DNA: TGTGCCAGCAGGGGTAGTGGGAGCCTCTCCTACGAGCAGTACTTC